This passage covers 5 T cell receptor beta chains from one sample sequenced in a study of technical replicates of blood from a few donors. Clones were read by immunoSEQ multiplex PCR, and TCRdb kept only the in-frame ones, dropping some. The sample contains roughly 14,000 clones, 85% to 90% of which appear only once. Source material: PBMCs. Source of these receptors: a human donor in good health.

This chain uses TRBV19 with TRBJ1-2; tentatively, D is TRBD1 (6 bases). CDR3 length: 14 residues. V was trimmed by 5 bases and J by 6 bases, leaving 16 bases between them. The germline CDR1 and CDR2 sequences are LNHDA and SQIVND (reference sequence). The CDR3 nucleotides read TGTGCCAGTAGTGTTGGCCTTGGGGGCGATGGCTACACCTTC. It specifies CASSVGLGGDGYTF. The full variable domain, completed using reference TRBV19 and TRBJ1-2, is DGGITQSPKYLFRKEGQNVTLSCEQNLNHDAMYWYRQDPGQGLRLIYYSQIVNDFQKGDIAEGYSVSREKKESFPLTVTSAQKNPTAFYLCASSVGLGGDGYTFGSGTRLTVV.

The chain recombines TRBV7-2 with TRBJ2-7; D is uncertain. Trimming stripped 5 bases from V and 6 bases from J, with 17 bases between. CDR3 length equals 14 residues. In germline, CDR1 is SGHTA, CDR2 FQGNSA. In DNA form, the CDR3 reads TGTGCCAGCAGCCCTTTGTCCATTGCAGTCGAGCAGTACTTC. This sequence encodes CASSPLSIAVEQYF.

This clone has a single count. The chain employs TRBV27 and TRBJ1-2; TRBD1 matches at 8 bases. The germline gives CDR1 MNHEY, CDR2 SMNVEV (reference sequence). After removal of 4 bases from V and 8 bases from J, the junction contained 21 bases not matched to a gene. The CDR3 is 18 amino acids. CDR3 sequence reads: CASSSIRTGRRISGGYTF. DNA of the CDR3: TGTGCCAGCAGTTCAATTCGGACAGGGAGGAGGATTTCGGGCGGCTACACCTTC.

The chain carries TRBV19 and TRBJ2-1; no clear D gene. Deletions cut 3 bases from V and 7 bases from J, with 10 bases between. There are 13 residues in the CDR3. CDR1 is LNHDA, CDR2 SQIVND, per germline (reference sequence). In nucleotides, the CDR3 is TGTGCCAGTAGTATGGTTCAGGCAAATGAGCAGTTCTTC. Its translation: CASSMVQANEQFF.

The CDR3, as DNA: TGTGCCAGCACCCCTGACTATGGCTACACCTTC. Its protein product is CASTPDYGYTF. The rearrangement joins TRBV2 to TRBJ1-2; D is ambiguous. V shed 7 bases and J shed 3 bases, with 6 bases lying between them. Germline lookup yields CDR1 SNHLY and CDR2 FYNNEI. The CDR3 totals 11 residues.